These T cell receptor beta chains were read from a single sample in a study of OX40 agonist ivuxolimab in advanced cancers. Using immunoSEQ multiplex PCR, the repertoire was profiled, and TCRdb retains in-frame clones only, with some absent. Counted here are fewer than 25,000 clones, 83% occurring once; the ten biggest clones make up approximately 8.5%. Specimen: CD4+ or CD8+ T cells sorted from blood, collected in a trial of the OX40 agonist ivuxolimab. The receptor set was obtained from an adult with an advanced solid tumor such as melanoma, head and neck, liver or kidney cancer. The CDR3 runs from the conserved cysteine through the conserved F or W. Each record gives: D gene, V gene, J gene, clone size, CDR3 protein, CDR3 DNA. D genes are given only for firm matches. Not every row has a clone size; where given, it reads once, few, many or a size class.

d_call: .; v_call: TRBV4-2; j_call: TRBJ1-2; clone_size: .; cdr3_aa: CASSQEFGGGSYGYTF; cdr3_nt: TGTGCCAGCAGCCAAGAATTCGGGGGAGGGTCCTATGGCTACACCTTC
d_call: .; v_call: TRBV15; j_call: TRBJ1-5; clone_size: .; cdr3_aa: CATSRDKQGLDQPQHF; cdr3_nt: TGTGCCACCAGCAGAGATAAACAGGGTTTAGATCAGCCCCAGCATTTT
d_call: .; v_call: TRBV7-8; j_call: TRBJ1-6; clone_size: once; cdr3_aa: CASSPKQANSPLHF; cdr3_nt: TGTGCCAGCAGCCCTAAACAGGCCAATTCACCCCTCCACTTT
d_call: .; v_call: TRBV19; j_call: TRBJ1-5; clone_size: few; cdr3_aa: CASSIFRMSNQPQHF; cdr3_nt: TGTGCCAGTAGTATCTTTCGGATGAGCAATCAGCCCCAGCATTTT
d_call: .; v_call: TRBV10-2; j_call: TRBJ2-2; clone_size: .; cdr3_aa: CASSESTDPRVTGELFF; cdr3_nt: TGCGCCAGCAGTGAGTCGACAGACCCGAGGGTCACCGGGGAGCTGTTTTTT
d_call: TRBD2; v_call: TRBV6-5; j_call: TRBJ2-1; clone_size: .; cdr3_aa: CASSPVAGGLNEQFF; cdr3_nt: TGTGCCAGCAGTCCTGTAGCGGGGGGCCTTAATGAGCAGTTCTTC
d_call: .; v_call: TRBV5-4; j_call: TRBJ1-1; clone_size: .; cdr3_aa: CASSPETEEAFF; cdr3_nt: TGTGCCAGCAGCCCGGAAACAGAGGAAGCTTTCTTT
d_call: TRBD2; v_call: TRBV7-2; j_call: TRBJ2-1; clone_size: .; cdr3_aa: CASSPGTSGLYEQFF; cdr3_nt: TGTGCCAGCAGTCCCGGGACTAGCGGTTTGTATGAGCAGTTCTTC
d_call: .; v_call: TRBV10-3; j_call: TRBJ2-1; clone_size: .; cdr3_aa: CAITVPGNEQFF; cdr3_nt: TGTGCCATCACCGTCCCGGGCAATGAGCAGTTCTTC
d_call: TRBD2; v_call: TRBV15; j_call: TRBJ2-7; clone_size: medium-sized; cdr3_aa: CATSRERGGSYEQYF; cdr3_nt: TGTGCCACCAGCAGAGAGCGGGGGGGCTCCTACGAGCAGTACTTC
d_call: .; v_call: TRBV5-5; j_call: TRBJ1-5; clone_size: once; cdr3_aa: CASSLWRDNQPQHF; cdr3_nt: TGTGCCAGCAGCTTGTGGAGGGACAATCAGCCCCAGCATTTT
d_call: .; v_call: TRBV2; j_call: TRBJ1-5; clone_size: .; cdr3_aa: CASSAVKFDVGNQPQHF; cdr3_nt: TGTGCCAGCAGTGCCGTAAAATTCGATGTGGGCAATCAGCCCCAGCATTTT
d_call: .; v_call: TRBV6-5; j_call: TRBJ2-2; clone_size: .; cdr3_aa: CASSYGGLGDTGELFF; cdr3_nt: TGTGCCAGCAGTTACGGGGGGCTCGGCGACACCGGGGAGCTGTTTTTT
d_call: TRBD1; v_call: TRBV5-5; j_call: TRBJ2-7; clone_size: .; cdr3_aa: CASSLEAGTGGYEQYF; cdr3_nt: TGTGCCAGCAGCCTGGAGGCCGGGACAGGGGGCTACGAGCAGTACTTC
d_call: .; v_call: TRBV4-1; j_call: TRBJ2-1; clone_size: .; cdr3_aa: CASSPMGDEQFF; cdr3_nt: TGCGCCAGCAGCCCCATGGGTGATGAGCAGTTCTTC
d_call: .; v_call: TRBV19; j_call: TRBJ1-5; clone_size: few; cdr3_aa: CASSRHGVSNQPQHF; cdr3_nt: TGTGCCAGTAGTCGGCACGGGGTTTCCAATCAGCCCCAGCATTTT
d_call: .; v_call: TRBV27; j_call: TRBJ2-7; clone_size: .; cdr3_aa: CATRGSSYEQYF; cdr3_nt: TGTGCCACCCGGGGGAGCTCCTACGAGCAGTACTTC
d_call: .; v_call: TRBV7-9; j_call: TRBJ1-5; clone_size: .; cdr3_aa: CASSTGTQPQHF; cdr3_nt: TGTGCCAGCAGCACCGGGACACAGCCCCAGCATTTT
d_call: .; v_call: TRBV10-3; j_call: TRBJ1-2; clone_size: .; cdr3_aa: CAIGVGGQGYTF; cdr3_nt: TGTGCCATCGGAGTCGGGGGGCAAGGCTACACCTTC
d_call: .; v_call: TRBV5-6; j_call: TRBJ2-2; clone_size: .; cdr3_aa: CAAISWGRRGTGELFF; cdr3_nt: TGTGCAGCAATCTCTTGGGGCAGGAGGGGGACCGGGGAGCTGTTTTTT
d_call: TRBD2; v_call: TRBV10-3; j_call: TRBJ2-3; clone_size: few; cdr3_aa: CAIKGTSTSTDTQYF; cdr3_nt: TGTGCCATCAAGGGGACTAGCACCAGCACAGATACGCAGTATTTT
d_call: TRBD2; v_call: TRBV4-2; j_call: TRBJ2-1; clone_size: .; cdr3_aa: CASSQVWGGDDNEQFF; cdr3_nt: TGTGCCAGCAGCCAAGTCTGGGGGGGGGACGACAATGAGCAGTTCTTC
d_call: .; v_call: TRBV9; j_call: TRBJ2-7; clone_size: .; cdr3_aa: CASSVGDTEQYF; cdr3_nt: TGTGCCAGCAGCGTAGGGGACACCGAGCAGTACTTC
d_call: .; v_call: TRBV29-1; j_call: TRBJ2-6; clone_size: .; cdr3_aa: CSVLSHQTPSGANVLTF; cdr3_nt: TGCAGCGTTTTGTCCCACCAGACACCCTCTGGGGCCAACGTCCTGACTTTC
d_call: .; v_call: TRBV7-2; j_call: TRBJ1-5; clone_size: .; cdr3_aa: CASSIGGGYSNQPQHF; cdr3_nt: TGTGCCAGCAGCATAGGGGGGGGTTATAGCAATCAGCCCCAGCATTTT
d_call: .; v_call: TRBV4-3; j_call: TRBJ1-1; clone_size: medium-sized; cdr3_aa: CASSHSTEGWTEAFF; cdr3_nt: TGCGCCAGCAGCCACTCCACCGAGGGATGGACTGAAGCTTTCTTT
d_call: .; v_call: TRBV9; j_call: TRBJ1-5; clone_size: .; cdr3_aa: CASSATVGGNQPQHF; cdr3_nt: TGTGCCAGCAGCGCGACAGTCGGGGGCAATCAGCCCCAGCATTTT
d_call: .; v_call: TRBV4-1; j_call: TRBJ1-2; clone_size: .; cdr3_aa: CASSLSRGDNGYTF; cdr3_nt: TGCGCCAGCAGCCTATCCCGCGGGGATAATGGCTACACCTTC
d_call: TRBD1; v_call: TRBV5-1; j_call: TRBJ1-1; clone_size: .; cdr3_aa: CASSPEVTGPNTEAFF; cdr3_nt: TGCGCCAGCAGCCCGGAAGTGACAGGGCCGAACACTGAAGCTTTCTTT
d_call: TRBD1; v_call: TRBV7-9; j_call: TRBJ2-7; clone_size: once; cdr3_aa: CASSLTGDYEQYF; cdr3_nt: TGTGCCAGCAGCTTGACAGGGGACTACGAGCAGTACTTC
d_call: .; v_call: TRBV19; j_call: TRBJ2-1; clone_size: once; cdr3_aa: CASSIGQLNYGSYNEQFF; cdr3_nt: TGTGCCAGTAGTATCGGGCAGCTAAACTACGGCTCCTACAATGAGCAGTTCTTC
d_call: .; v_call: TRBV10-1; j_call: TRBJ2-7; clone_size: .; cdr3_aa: CASSSGFEQYF; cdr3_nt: TGCGCCAGCAGTTCAGGGTTCGAGCAGTACTTC
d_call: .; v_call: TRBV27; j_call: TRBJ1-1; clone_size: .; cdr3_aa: CASFPPGQREAFF; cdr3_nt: TGTGCCAGCTTTCCTCCGGGACAACGCGAAGCTTTCTTT
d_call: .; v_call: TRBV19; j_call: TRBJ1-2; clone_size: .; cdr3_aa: CASMESLIGYTF; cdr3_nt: TGTGCCAGTATGGAAAGCCTCATTGGCTACACCTTC
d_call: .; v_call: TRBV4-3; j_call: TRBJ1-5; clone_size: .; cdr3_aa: CASSQDPVVRVGDQPQHF; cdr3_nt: TGCGCCAGCAGCCAAGATCCGGTCGTCCGAGTAGGCGATCAGCCCCAGCATTTT
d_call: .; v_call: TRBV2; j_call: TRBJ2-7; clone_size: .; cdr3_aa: CASGPRQKDEQYF; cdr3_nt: TGTGCCAGCGGTCCGAGACAGAAAGACGAGCAGTACTTC
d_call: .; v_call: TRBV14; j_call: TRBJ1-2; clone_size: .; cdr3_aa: CASSLIMFGGYTF; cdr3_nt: TGTGCCAGCAGCCTTATCATGTTTGGTGGCTACACCTTC
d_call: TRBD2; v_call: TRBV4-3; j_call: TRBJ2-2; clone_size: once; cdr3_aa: CASSQDVAGANTGELFF; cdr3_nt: TGCGCCAGCAGCCAAGACGTAGCGGGGGCTAACACCGGGGAGCTGTTTTTT
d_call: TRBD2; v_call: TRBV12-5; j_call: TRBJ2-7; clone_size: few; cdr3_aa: CASGNGLADSYEQYF; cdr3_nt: TGTGCTAGTGGTAACGGACTAGCGGATTCCTACGAGCAGTACTTC
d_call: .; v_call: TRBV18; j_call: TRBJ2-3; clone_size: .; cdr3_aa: CASSPKQAIDTDTQYF; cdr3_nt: TGTGCCAGCTCACCAAAACAGGCTATTGACACAGATACGCAGTATTTT
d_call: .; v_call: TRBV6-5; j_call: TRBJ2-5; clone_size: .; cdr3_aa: CASSYSAGGGTQYF; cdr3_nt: TGTGCCAGCAGTTACTCGGCAGGGGGGGGGACCCAGTACTTC
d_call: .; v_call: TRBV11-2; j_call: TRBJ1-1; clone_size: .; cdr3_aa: CASSLDSTQAFF; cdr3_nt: TGTGCCAGCAGCTTGGACAGCACTCAAGCTTTCTTT
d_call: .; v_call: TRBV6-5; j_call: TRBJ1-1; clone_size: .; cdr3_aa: CASSYLRTAEAFF; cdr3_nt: TGTGCCAGCAGTTACCTCCGGACAGCAGAAGCTTTCTTT
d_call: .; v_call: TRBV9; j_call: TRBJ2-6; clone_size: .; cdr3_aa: CASSGQESSGANVLTF; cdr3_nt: TGTGCCAGCAGCGGACAGGAGAGCTCTGGGGCCAACGTCCTGACTTTC
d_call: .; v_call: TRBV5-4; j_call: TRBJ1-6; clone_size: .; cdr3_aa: CASTQEGSYNSPLHF; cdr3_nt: TGTGCCAGCACCCAAGAGGGGTCCTATAATTCACCCCTCCACTTT
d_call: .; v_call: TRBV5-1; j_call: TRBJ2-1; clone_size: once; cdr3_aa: CASSLGDQNEQFF; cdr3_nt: TGCGCCAGCAGCTTGGGGGACCAGAATGAGCAGTTCTTC
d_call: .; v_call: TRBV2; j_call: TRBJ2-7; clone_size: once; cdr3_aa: CASSYRPSYEQYF; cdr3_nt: TGTGCCAGCAGTTACAGGCCCTCCTACGAGCAGTACTTC
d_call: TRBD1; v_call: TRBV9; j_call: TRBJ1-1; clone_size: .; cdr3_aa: CASSSPQGALGTEAFF; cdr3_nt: TGTGCCAGCAGCTCCCCACAGGGGGCGTTGGGCACTGAAGCTTTCTTT
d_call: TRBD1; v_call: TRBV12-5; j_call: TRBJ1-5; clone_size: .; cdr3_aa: CASGAGQANQPQHF; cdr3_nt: TGTGCTAGTGGGGCGGGACAGGCCAATCAGCCCCAGCATTTT
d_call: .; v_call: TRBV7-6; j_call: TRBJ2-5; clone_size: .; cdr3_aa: CASSLAYANQETQYF; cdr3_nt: TGTGCCAGCAGCTTAGCTTACGCCAACCAAGAGACCCAGTACTTC
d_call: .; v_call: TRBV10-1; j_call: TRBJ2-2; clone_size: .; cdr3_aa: CASTRAGELFF; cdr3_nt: TGCGCCAGCACCAGGGCGGGCGAGCTGTTTTTT
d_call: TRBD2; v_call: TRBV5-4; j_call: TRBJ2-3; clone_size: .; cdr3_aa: CASSREGSTDTQYF; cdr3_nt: TGTGCCAGCAGCCGGGAGGGAAGCACAGATACGCAGTATTTT
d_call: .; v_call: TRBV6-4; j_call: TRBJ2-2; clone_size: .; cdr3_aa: CASSPDQGNTGELFF; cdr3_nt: TGTGCCAGCAGTCCAGATCAGGGGAACACCGGGGAGCTGTTTTTT
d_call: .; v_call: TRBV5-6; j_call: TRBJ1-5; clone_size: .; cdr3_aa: CASSLGLQPQHF; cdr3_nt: TGTGCCAGCAGCTTAGGGCTTCAGCCCCAGCATTTT
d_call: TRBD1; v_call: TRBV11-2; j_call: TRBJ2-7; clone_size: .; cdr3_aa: CASSLRQGAYEQYF; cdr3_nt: TGTGCCAGCAGCCTCCGACAGGGGGCCTACGAGCAGTACTTC